This TCR beta chain was sequenced in a study of cytomegalovirus exposure and HLA in healthy donors (dated by TCRdb to 2015 to 2018). Broadly, across the study: An earlier analysis of approximately 640 of the donors reported roughly 300 Gb of sequence data and 120 million or so unique TCR beta sequences from roughly 200 million T cells. Alongside the repertoire data, information on donor age, sex, ethnicity and CMV serostatus was compiled. Rather than using new phenotypic data, the later analysis identified candidate immune exposures from TCR beta sequences and from how often those sequences occurred across donors. An early release that covered fewer than 800 HLA-typed donors contained around 300 gigabases of sequencing data and about 93 million unique TCR sequences. Using immunosequencing, the study profiled T cell repertoires from about 610 subjects and related those repertoires to cytomegalovirus serostatus. To predict cytomegalovirus infection status, the study combined high-throughput TCR immunosequencing, statistical association of individual TCRs with disease status, and machine learning. HLA typing included class I and class II loci at four-digit resolution. Of the roughly 390 genotyped donors, 70% to 90% were placed in the genetic ancestry cluster associated with self-reported Caucasian donors. The study aimed to test whether cataloging public T cell receptors could reveal signatures of past pathogen exposure. Because of strong linkage in the cohort, roughly five DR-DQ haplotypes were treated as single units for association and clustering. To decide whether each TCR beta V gene segment behaved as functional or pseudogenic, an earlier analysis of 587 of the donors relied on high-throughput TCR beta sequencing. In a later analysis, previously published TCR beta repertoires from 600 to 850 donors were re-analyzed and high-resolution HLA genotyping was added so that TCR occurrence patterns could be studied. Across approximately 420 genotyped donors of the cohort, an average of roughly 250,000 unique TCR beta nucleotide sequences per donor were sequenced, and roughly 20% of those sequences were non-productive. The number of donors typed differed by locus, with 629-630 for A, B, C, DRB1 and DQB1, over 500 for DQA1, 600 to 610 for DPA1, and some 440 for DPB1. All discovery cohort repertoires had been generated on a single sequencing platform. Genome-wide SNP genotypes for about three fifths of the 666 donors were used in a later genetic analysis, which treated that subset as a discovery cohort. In addition to the first cohort of 650 to 800 subjects, a separate validation cohort of around 110 different subjects was used. The paper's findings and limits, for the study overall: This cohort had only TCR beta chains sequenced, and the lack of alpha or paired-chain data limited which features could be detected. A later genetic analysis reported fewer N-insertions in productive TCRs among donors in an Asian-associated ancestry cluster than the roughly 670-donor mean. A further reported finding was that TCR beta sequences accurately predicted the HLA-A and HLA-B alleles for most subjects in the first cohort. In the study, around 150 TCR beta chains were listed as associated with cytomegalovirus. According to a later analysis, most CMV-associated TCR beta chains appeared to be HLA-restricted, and the HLA associations seemed to be driven largely by CMV exposure. Because HLA typing was unavailable for some donors at each locus, only the typed subset was used in association tests. For the cohort, immune exposure information was limited to CMV serostatus. When HLA alleles, especially DR and DQ, strongly co-occurred, TCR associations were difficult to assign to individual alleles. A few of the identified cytomegalovirus-associated TCR beta chains were confirmed in vitro to be specific for cytomegalovirus antigens. A later analysis reported that several top co-occurrence clusters appeared linked to parvovirus B19, influenza, CMV and Epstein-Barr virus. A later genetic analysis associated a missense DCLRE1C variant with V-gene and J-gene trimming of TCR beta chains, and an independent cohort replicated the association. A later analysis found that HLA-associated TCR beta chains were more clonally expanded and had lower generation probabilities than equally common non-associated chains. The authors suggested that the approach could potentially be generalized to other disease states and immunological phenotypes. An earlier analysis of around 500 of the donors showed that most TCR beta V segments appeared in productive rearrangements either about 87% or about 30% of the time, which broadly matched IMGT annotations. Sequencing depth was assumed to be roughly uniform across donors in the presence/absence analyses, though that assumption may not hold. Linkage disequilibrium might explain the correlated functional status among segregating V segments, but an unknown experimental factor could not be ruled out. In a later analysis, TCR association rates were found to vary across HLA loci, with the most associated TCRs seen for DRB1 alleles and the fewest for HLA-C alleles. Because the 87-base-pair reads could not distinguish some IMGT-functional V segments, including TRBV6-2 and TRBV6-3, those segments were excluded. A group of highly shared sequence variants was considered likely to be a technical artifact of the sequencing pipeline. Over 15 rarely observed V segments, including chromosome 9 orphons, were excluded from the earlier analysis of a few hundred of the donors because counts were too low. Across donors, most TCR sequences were observed very rarely, whereas some public TCRs were present in many individuals. The classifier was reported to diagnose cytomegalovirus status with high specificity and sensitivity in both the original and validation cohorts. In a later analysis, 16,951 TCR beta sequences were associated with specific HLA alleles at a false discovery rate of 0.05.

Per the germline V gene, MNHNS is the CDR1 and SASEGT is the CDR2. From its cysteine to its phenylalanine, the CDR3 spans 12 amino acids. Here the CDR3 DNA is all that survives: 36 bases in frame from base 1. V is cut by 8 bases and J by 10 bases, and the space between the germline ends is 17 bases. The cohort comprised several hundred healthy bone marrow donors. At the time of sampling, every cohort member was nominally healthy, though immune exposures that went unrecorded were likely present. The donor was CMV seropositive and was included in the group of 289 seropositive cohort members. Every donor gave a peripheral blood sample, and the peripheral blood mononuclear cells from that sample were used for TCR beta sequencing. The Qiagen DNeasy Blood Extraction Kit was used to extract genomic DNA from the blood cell samples. As a fraction of the sample, this clone is medium-sized (0.01 to 0.1%). Its antigen target is currently unknown. No much larger clone is present one base from it, and per-base qualities are unavailable.

The method behind the library was the immunoSEQ multiplex PCR assay. For the multiplex PCR, a mixture combining 60 forward primers for TCR Vbeta segments and 13 reverse primers for TCR Jbeta segments was used. The CDR3 region of rearranged TCR beta genes was amplified from genomic DNA with a multiplex PCR assay. On the Illumina HiSeq System, the amplified TCR beta libraries were sequenced as 87-base-pair reads. From the authors' description of their analysis: A later analysis tallied tens of millions of unique TCR beta chains across the 600 to 700 repertoires, and some 10 million of those chains were shared by two or more donors. To remove PCR and sequencing errors, raw reads were error-corrected and collapsed into unique sequences using a nearest-neighbor algorithm that merged closely related sequences. To assign V, D and J gene segments, CDR3 sequences were aligned to IMGT reference sequences. For a sequence to be retained, a match of at least six nucleotides was required to both a V gene segment and a J gene segment. Rearrangements were classified as productive when the CDR3 lacked stop codons and remained in frame with V and J, and all other rearrangements were classified as non-productive. Following IMGT convention, CDR3 was defined as the stretch from the second conserved V-encoded cysteine to the conserved J-encoded phenylalanine. In an earlier analysis of some 550 of the donors, sequences lacking an unambiguous match to a single V gene segment were excluded. In an earlier analysis of about 590 of the donors, a V segment was called functional when productive rearrangements were above 56.7%, and segregating when the standard deviation between donors exceeded 5%. A statistical classification framework was developed to diagnose cytomegalovirus status using the catalog of TCR beta chain sequences. A later analysis assigned V and J genes by comparing TCR nucleotide sequences with IMGT/GENE-DB human TR gene sequences. In a later analysis, CDR3 sequences and most-parsimonious VDJ recombination scenarios were assigned using the TCRdist pipeline. In a later analysis, each TCR beta chain was defined by its CDR3 amino acid sequence together with its V-gene family, and reads without a unique V-gene family were excluded. To address suspected cross-contamination and a sequencing artifact, a later analysis removed 592 highly shared, low-generation-probability nucleotide sequences. In a later analysis, a clonal expansion index for each public chain was calculated from normalized within-repertoire ranks of inferred template counts. Generation probabilities in a later analysis came from a VDJ recombination model fitted to out-of-frame rearrangements, and those results were checked against IGoR. Hypergeometric tests were used in a later analysis to score TCR-TCR, TCR-HLA and TCR-CMV co-occurrence, with a repertoire-size bias correction applied to the TCR pairs. To estimate false discovery rates, a later analysis permuted the HLA or CMV assignments 20 times. A later analysis grouped co-occurring TCRs with DBSCAN, adding TCRdist sequence similarity when clustering within HLA-allele-positive subsets. Repertoires with fewer than 30,000 or more than 120,000 public chains, plus five repertoires with anomalous nucleotide sharing, were excluded from co-occurrence clustering. TCRdb's version of the immuneACCESS table is confined to in-frame rearrangements and falls short of the full clone set. An unresolved V gene accounts for under half of the shortfall where checked; the remainder is of unknown origin. From that table come the V and J calls and clone size; the DNA was used to work out D and trimming. For this sample there are 100,000 to 150,000 clones; approximately 80% appear just once. The top ten constitute roughly 11% of the sample.

Sequenced material: PBMCs. This receptor was taken from a man aged 30-40 years in good health and CMV-seropositive. The chain links TRBV6-1 with TRBJ1-2; D gene: possibly TRBD1, on 5 matching bases. The encoded CDR3 is CASGAGMRVYTF. The sequenced DNA: TGTGCCAGCGGTGCAGGGATGAGAGTCTACACCTTC.